Given below is one T cell receptor beta chain in context. This clone's antigen is unknown. Base qualities were left out, and no much larger clone turns up one base away. The method behind the library was the immunoSEQ multiplex PCR assay. For the multiplex PCR, a mixture combining 60 forward primers for TCR Vbeta segments and 13 reverse primers for TCR Jbeta segments was used. Amplification of the CDR3 region of rearranged TCR beta genes was performed with a multiplex PCR assay on genomic DNA. The amplified TCR beta libraries were sequenced on the Illumina HiSeq System as 87-base-pair reads. The authors' pipeline ran thus. Across the 500 to 850 repertoires, a later analysis counted 78 million or so unique TCR beta chains, roughly 11 million of which were shared by at least two donors. Raw reads were error-corrected and collapsed into unique sequences by a nearest-neighbor algorithm in which closely related sequences were merged to remove PCR and sequencing errors. CDR3 sequences were aligned to IMGT reference sequences to assign V, D and J gene segments. For a sequence to be retained, a match of at least six nucleotides to both a V gene segment and a J gene segment was required. Rearrangements were classified as productive when the CDR3 lacked stop codons and remained in frame with V and J, and all other rearrangements were classified as non-productive. Following IMGT convention, CDR3 was defined as the stretch from the second conserved V-encoded cysteine to the conserved J-encoded phenylalanine. The earlier analysis of fewer than 750 of the donors excluded sequences that lacked an unambiguous match to a single V gene segment. An earlier analysis of a few hundred of the donors called V segments functional above 56.7% productive rearrangements and segregating when the between-donor standard deviation exceeded 5%. A statistical classification framework was built to diagnose cytomegalovirus status from the catalog of TCR beta chain sequences. A later analysis assigned V and J genes by comparing TCR nucleotide sequences with IMGT/GENE-DB human TR gene sequences. The TCRdist pipeline was used in a later analysis to assign CDR3 sequences and most-parsimonious VDJ recombination scenarios. In a later analysis, every TCR beta chain was defined by the combination of its CDR3 amino acid sequence and its V-gene family, and reads without a unique V-gene family were dropped. As a way to deal with suspected cross-contamination and a sequencing artifact, a later analysis dropped approximately 590 nucleotide sequences that were highly shared and had low generation probability. In a later analysis, a clonal expansion index for each public chain was calculated from normalized within-repertoire ranks of inferred template counts. In a later analysis, generation probabilities were computed using a VDJ recombination model fitted to out-of-frame rearrangements, and the results were checked against IGoR. In a later analysis, hypergeometric tests were used to score TCR-TCR, TCR-HLA and TCR-CMV co-occurrence, with a repertoire-size bias correction applied to TCR pairs. A later analysis estimated false discovery rates by permuting HLA or CMV assignments 20 times. In a later analysis, co-occurring TCRs were grouped using DBSCAN, with TCRdist sequence similarity added in when clustering inside HLA-allele-positive subsets. Co-occurrence clustering excluded repertoires with fewer than 30,000 or more than 120,000 public chains, plus five with anomalous nucleotide sharing. Here the immuneACCESS table is served through TCRdb, limited to in-frame sequences with V and J called. Missing clones are a known gap in these copies; in checked studies unresolved V genes cover under half, and the rest lacks a known reason. V, J and clone size are those of that table, while D and trimming were read from the DNA. For this sample the table gives around 120,000 clones, of which around 79% were detected only once. 3% to 4% of the sample comes from the top ten.

This sample was included in a study of cytomegalovirus exposure and HLA in healthy donors (dated by TCRdb to 2015 to 2018). With regard to the full study: An earlier analysis of under 600 of the donors reported 250 to 300 Gb of sequence data and 100 million to 130 million unique TCR beta sequences from 150 million to 200 million T cells. Approximately 300 gigabases of sequencing data and 75 million to 85 million unique TCR sequences made up an early release that covered approximately 650 HLA-typed donors. Of the roughly 400 genotyped donors, less than 85% were placed in the genetic ancestry cluster associated with self-reported Caucasian donors. The study aimed to test whether cataloging public T cell receptors could reveal signatures of past pathogen exposure. The study profiled the T cell repertoires of 500 to 800 subjects by immunosequencing and related them to cytomegalovirus serostatus. Besides the first cohort of around 700 subjects, a separate validation cohort made up of roughly 120 different subjects was used. High-throughput TCR immunosequencing, statistical association of individual TCRs with disease status, and machine learning were combined to predict cytomegalovirus infection status. To study patterns of TCR occurrence, a later analysis re-analyzed previously published TCR beta repertoires from just over 650 donors and added high-resolution HLA genotyping. The later analysis used no new phenotypic data to find candidate immune exposures, relying instead on TCR beta sequences and their occurrence across donors. An earlier analysis of several hundred of the donors used high-throughput TCR beta sequencing to judge whether each TCR beta V gene segment behaved as functional or pseudogenic. Alongside the repertoire data, information on donor age, sex, ethnicity and CMV serostatus was compiled. A later genetic analysis used genome-wide SNP genotypes for about 65% of the roughly 700 donors, treating that subset as a discovery cohort. Every repertoire in the discovery cohort had been generated on one and the same sequencing platform. Both class I and class II loci were covered by HLA typing, at four-digit resolution. Typing coverage differed by locus: A, B, C, DRB1 and DQB1 were typed in about 629-640 donors, DQA1 in 500 to 550, DPA1 in around 600, and DPB1 in 450 to 490. Because of strong linkage in the cohort, a handful of DR-DQ haplotypes were treated as single units for association and clustering. Across about 380 genotyped donors of the cohort, an average of about 250,000 unique TCR beta nucleotide sequences per donor were sequenced, and 15% to 20% of those sequences were non-productive.

The germline V gene yields LGHNA for CDR1 and YNFKEQ for CDR2. V has 0 bases trimmed and J has 7 bases trimmed; junction bases matching no gene number 5. The CDR3 runs 15 amino acids, cysteine and phenylalanine included. The kept DNA is CDR3 alone, 45 bases in frame from the first base. What the study reported, not specific to this receptor: The earlier analysis of 587 of the donors excluded 15 to 20 rarely observed V segments, including chromosome 9 orphons, because counts were too low. A later analysis found that most CMV-associated TCR beta chains appeared HLA-restricted, with HLA associations seemingly driven largely by CMV exposure. In a later analysis, the rate of TCR association differed among HLA loci, with DRB1 alleles having the most associated TCRs and HLA-C alleles having the fewest. In a later analysis, 16,951 TCR beta sequences were associated with specific HLA alleles at a false discovery rate of 0.05. In a later analysis, several top co-occurrence clusters were reported to appear linked to parvovirus B19, influenza, CMV and Epstein-Barr virus. A further reported finding was that TCR beta sequences accurately predicted the HLA-A and HLA-B alleles for most subjects in the first cohort. Most TCR sequences were observed very rarely across donors, whereas some public TCRs were present in many individuals. In a later analysis, HLA-associated TCR beta chains showed more clonal expansion and lower generation probabilities than non-associated chains that were equally common. An association between a missense DCLRE1C variant and V-gene and J-gene trimming of TCR beta chains was found in a later genetic analysis and replicated in an independent cohort. According to a later genetic analysis, donors in an Asian-associated ancestry cluster had fewer N-insertions in productive TCRs than the approximately 650-donor mean. In both the original and validation cohorts, the classifier was reported to diagnose cytomegalovirus status with high specificity and sensitivity. Three of the identified cytomegalovirus-associated TCR beta chains were confirmed in vitro to be specific for cytomegalovirus antigens. The 87-base-pair reads could not distinguish some IMGT-functional V segments, including TRBV6-2 and TRBV6-3, so those segments were excluded. Immune exposure information for the cohort was limited to CMV serostatus. The cohort was sequenced for TCR beta chains only, and without alpha or paired-chain data the features that could be detected were limited. HLA typing was unavailable for some donors at each locus, so association tests used only the typed subset. Linkage disequilibrium might explain the correlated functional status among segregating V segments, but an unknown experimental factor could not be excluded. Assigning TCR associations to individual alleles was difficult when HLA alleles, especially DR and DQ, strongly co-occurred. Roughly uniform sequencing depth across donors was assumed in presence/absence analyses, although this assumption may not hold. The sequencing pipeline was judged likely to have produced a cluster of highly shared sequence variants as a technical artifact. An earlier analysis of approximately 570 of the donors showed that most TCR beta V segments appeared in productive rearrangements either about 90% or about 30% of the time, which broadly matched IMGT annotations. The authors suggested that the approach could potentially be generalized to other disease states and immunological phenotypes. A total of fewer than 200 TCR beta chains were listed by the study as associated with cytomegalovirus.

In total, 630 or so healthy bone marrow donors made up the cohort. At the time of sampling, every cohort member was nominally healthy, though immune exposures that went unrecorded were likely present. The donor tested CMV seropositive, placing the donor among the roughly 300 seropositive members of the cohort. A peripheral blood sample was collected from each donor, and TCR beta sequencing was performed on peripheral blood mononuclear cells. Genomic DNA was extracted from the blood cell samples with the Qiagen DNeasy Blood Extraction Kit. Rearrangement joined TRBV4-2 to TRBJ1-2; 10 central nucleotides agree with TRBD1. Source material: PBMCs. The clonotype was recovered from a woman between 25 and 40 years old in good health and CMV-seropositive. The DNA reads as follows: TGTGCCAGCAGCCAAGATCGGGGACAGGGGAGTGGCTACACCTTC. Translated, this is CASSQDRGQGSGYTF.